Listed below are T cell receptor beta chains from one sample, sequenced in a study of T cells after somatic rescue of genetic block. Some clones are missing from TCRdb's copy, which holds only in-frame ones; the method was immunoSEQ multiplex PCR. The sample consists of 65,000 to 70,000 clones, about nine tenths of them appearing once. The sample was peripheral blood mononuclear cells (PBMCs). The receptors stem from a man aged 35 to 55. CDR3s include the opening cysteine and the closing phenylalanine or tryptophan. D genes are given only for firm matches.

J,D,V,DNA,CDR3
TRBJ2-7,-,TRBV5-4,TGTGCCAGCAGCTTCCAGTACTTC,CASSFQYF
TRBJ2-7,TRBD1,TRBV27,TGTGCCAGCAGTCTGGACAGGAAGGCCGAGCAGTACTTC,CASSLDRKAEQYF
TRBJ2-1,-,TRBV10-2,TGCGCCAGCAGTGAGTACCGGGTCTCGTTCTTC,CASSEYRVSFF
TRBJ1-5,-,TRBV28,TGTGCCAGCAGTCCTCGGACATTCTATAGCAATCAGCCCCAGCATTTT,CASSPRTFYSNQPQHF
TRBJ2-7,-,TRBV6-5,TGTGCCAGCAGTTACTCCGGAACTAGCTCCTACGAGCAGTACTTC,CASSYSGTSSYEQYF
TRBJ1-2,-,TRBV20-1,TGCAGTGCTAGCCTACAGGGTGGCTACACCTTC,CSASLQGGYTF
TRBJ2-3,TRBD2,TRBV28,TGTGCCAGCAGTCTAGGGACTAGCGGGGGGGGCACAGATACGCAGTATTTT,CASSLGTSGGGTDTQYF
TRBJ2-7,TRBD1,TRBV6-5,TGTGCCAGCCACAGGGGCTACGAGCAGTACTTC,CASHRGYEQYF
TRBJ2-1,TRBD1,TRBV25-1,TGTGCCAGTTCATCTACAGGGGGCGTTATCCCTGAGCAGTTCTTC,CASSSTGGVIPEQFF
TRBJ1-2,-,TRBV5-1,TGCGCCAGCAGCAGGACAGCGGATGGCTACACCTTC,CASSRTADGYTF
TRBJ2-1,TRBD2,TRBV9,TGTGCCAGCAGCGTGCTAGCGGGGGGCCCGTTTGGTGAGCAGTTCTTC,CASSVLAGGPFGEQFF
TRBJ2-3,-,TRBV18,TGTGCCAGCTCACCATCTCGGGGGCGGATACGCACAGATACGCAGTATTTT,CASSPSRGRIRTDTQYF
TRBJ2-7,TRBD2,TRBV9,TGTGCCAGCAGCGTAGGGGGAGGGATTGCCAACGAGCAGTACTTC,CASSVGGGIANEQYF
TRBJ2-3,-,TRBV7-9,TGTGCCAGCAGCGCTCAGGGAGATACGCAGTATTTT,CASSAQGDTQYF
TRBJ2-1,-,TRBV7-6,TGTGCCAGCAGCTTAGTTGAGGGGAATGAGCAGTTCTTC,CASSLVEGNEQFF
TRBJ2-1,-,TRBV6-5,TGTGCCAGCAGTTACGGCGCGGGGTACTCCTACAATGAGCAGTTCTTC,CASSYGAGYSYNEQFF
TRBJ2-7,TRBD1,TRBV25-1,TGTGCCAGCAGTGGCCGGGACAGGGATTCCTACGAGCAGTACTTC,CASSGRDRDSYEQYF
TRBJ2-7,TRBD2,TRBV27,TGTGCCAGCAGTAAGGAACTAGCGGGAGTTGTTCACGAGCAGTACTTC,CASSKELAGVVHEQYF
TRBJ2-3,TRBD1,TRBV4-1,TGCGCCAGCAGCCTCGGGGACAGGGTTTCCGATACGCAGTATTTT,CASSLGDRVSDTQYF
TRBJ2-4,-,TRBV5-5,TGTGCCAGCAGGGGGGAGGACATTCAGTACTTC,CASRGEDIQYF